This TCR beta chain derives from a study of CD8+CD57+ T cells in acquired aplastic anemia. As for the study in general: Roughly 3 ug was the average amount of DNA from sorted CD4+ and CD8+ cells.

The germline V gene has CDR1 PRHDT and CDR2 FYEKMQ (reference sequence). This CDR3 is built from 12 residues. With 2 bases removed from V and 5 bases from J, the gap between germline ends came to 7 bases. Investigators profiled TCR beta VDJ and CDR3 from genomic DNA template. In TCRdb, the reads were re-called with MiXCR into one record per CDR3 protein. Among over 200,000 distinct CDR3 sequences listed, roughly 55% were seen once. The receptor comes from a human donor in good health. The V call is TRBV13, the J call TRBJ2-7; D is ambiguous. Material: sorted CD4+, CD8+, or CD8+CD57+ T cells (not recorded which) from PBMCs. CDR3 protein: CASSLSRNEQYF. The CDR3 DNA reads as TGTGCCAGCAGCTTATCCCGGAACGAGCAGTACTTC.